Each of the 15 T cell receptor beta chains below was sequenced from the same sample in a study of OX40 agonist ivuxolimab in advanced cancers. The repertoire was sequenced with immunoSEQ multiplex PCR; TCRdb's copy has only in-frame clones and lacks some. In the table there are about 26,000 clones, more than 75% of which are singletons. The starting material was CD4+ or CD8+ T cells sorted from blood, obtained in a trial of the OX40 agonist ivuxolimab. The receptors here all came from an adult with an advanced solid tumor such as melanoma, head and neck, liver or kidney cancer.

This chain uses TRBV19 with TRBJ1-5, with 9 bases fitting TRBD1. Germline V gives CDR1 LNHDA, CDR2 SQIVND (reference sequence). The CDR3 consists of 14 residues. The trim removed 1 base at V and 5 bases at J, leaving 0 bases unmatched. CDR3 bases: TGTGCCAGTAGTATAGGGACAGGGGATCAGCCCCAGCATTTT. Protein: CASSIGTGDQPQHF.

J is TRBJ1-5 and V is TRBV5-1; a weak D match, TRBD1 (6 bases). This CDR3 region has 14 residues. CDR1 is SGHRS, CDR2 YFSETQ, per germline. The V gene lost 2 bases and the J gene lost 6 bases, with 12 bases spanning the gap. As DNA, the CDR3 is TGCGCCAGCAGCTTATCTGGGGGCGTTCAGCCCCAGCATTTT. As protein: CASSLSGGVQPQHF.

The chain combines TRBV9 with TRBJ1-1; D is undetermined. CDR1 SGDLS and CDR2 YYNGEE come from the germline V gene. Trimming removed 2 bases at V and 4 bases at J, with 15 bases between. CDR3 length equals 15 residues. The CDR3 coding sequence is TGTGCCAGCAGCGTGGTCCCAGCCCTAGGCACTGAAGCTTTCTTT. This encodes CASSVVPALGTEAFF.

This clone was seen once. This sequence joins TRBV6-1 and TRBJ2-3; D remains unclear. This CDR3 region has 15 residues. Trimming pared 2 bases from V and 0 bases from J, leaving 9 bases between. Germline CDR1 reads MNHNS; CDR2 reads SASEGT. The CDR3 region has the DNA TGTGCCAGCAGTGAAAACGGCGGAAGCACAGATACGCAGTATTTT. Protein product: CASSENGGSTDTQYF.

The gene calls are TRBV28 and TRBJ2-1; 9 bases are a match to TRBD1. The V and J ends lost 8 bases and 2 bases, in that order; junction bases with no gene match: 7. The V gene's germline CDR1 is MDHEN and CDR2 SYDVKM. This CDR3 contains 15 residues. In DNA form, the CDR3 reads TGTGCCAGCGCTCTCGGGACAGGGACCTACAATGAGCAGTTCTTC. This encodes CASALGTGTYNEQFF.

V is TRBV2 and J is TRBJ2-7; tentatively, D is TRBD1 (7 bases). V shed 6 bases and J shed 6 bases, with 15 bases lying between them. This CDR3 spans 13 amino acids. Germline lookup yields CDR1 SNHLY and CDR2 FYNNEI. The CDR3 nucleotides are TGTGCCAGCAGACGGGACTCAGGGGGCGAGCAGTACTTC. Translating gives CASRRDSGGEQYF.

This chain links TRBV7-9 with TRBJ2-7; D perhaps matches TRBD2 (6 bases). Germline V lookup: CDR1 SEHNR, CDR2 FQNEAQ (reference sequence). The CDR3 is 16 residues long. V was cut by 5 bases and J by 2 bases, with 19 bases left in between. CDR3 amino acids: CASSGKRRAVTYEQYF. CDR3 nucleotides: TGTGCCAGCAGCGGTAAGCGGAGGGCCGTTACCTACGAGCAGTACTTC. Drawing the rest from reference TRBV7-9 and TRBJ2-7, the complete variable domain is DTGVSQNPRHKITKRGQNVTFRCDPISEHNRLYWYRQTLGQGPEFLTYFQNEAQLEKSRLLSDRFSAERPKGSFSTLEIQRTEQGDSAMYLCASSGKRRAVTYEQYFGPGTRLTVT.

In this sample, this clone turned up a few times. V is TRBV7-8 and J is TRBJ2-3, with a possible D match to TRBD1 (5 bases). This CDR3 has 15 amino acids. The germline CDR1 and CDR2 sequences are SGHVS and FQNEAQ. V was cut by 5 bases and J by 3 bases, with 15 bases left in between. CDR3 nucleotides: TGTGCCAGCAGCCCGAGCGTCAGGGATACAGATACGCAGTATTTT. Its translation is CASSPSVRDTDTQYF.

The chain joins TRBV7-2 to TRBJ2-7; TRBD2 aligns across 12 bases. The junction had 3 bases not matched to a gene; V was cut back by 5 bases and J by 4 bases. The CDR3 runs 14 residues. Germline V gene lookup returns CDR1 SGHTA and CDR2 FQGNSA. CDR3 amino acids: CASSLTSGGYEQYF. CDR3 nucleotide sequence: TGTGCCAGCAGCCTGACTAGCGGGGGTTACGAGCAGTACTTC.

Turning to this clone: At one end, the junction sequence differs from germline, possibly due to a read error. CDR3 in DNA: TGCGCCAGCAGCTGGGACGGACAAAGCTCCTACAATGAGCGGTTCTTC. This sequence encodes CASSWDGQSSYNERFF. V and J are TRBV5-1 and TRBJ2-1, with D perhaps TRBD1 or TRBD2 (5 bases each). Germline CDR1 SGHRS, CDR2 YFSETQ. The CDR3 length is 16 residues.

This clone has just one count. The chain couples TRBV5-4 to TRBJ2-1; no reliable D call. The length of the CDR3 is 12 residues. V lost 4 bases, J lost 8 bases, and 10 bases lay in between. Germline V CDR1 and CDR2: SGHNT, YYREEE (reference sequence). CDR3 residues: CASSPSRDEQFF. The CDR3, as DNA: TGTGCCAGCAGCCCGAGCCGAGATGAGCAGTTCTTC.

The chain recombines TRBV6-6 with TRBJ1-4, with unresolved D. With 0 bases removed from V and 7 bases from J, the gap between germline ends came to 3 bases. The CDR3 is made up of 12 amino acids. Per germline, CDR1 MNHNY and CDR2 SVGAGI (reference sequence). Here the CDR3 DNA reads TGTGCCAGCAGTTACTCAATTGAAAAACTGTTTTTT. As protein: CASSYSIEKLFF.

The V and J genes are TRBV10-3 and TRBJ2-3, with D possibly TRBD1 on 5 matching bases. Trimming shortened V by 0 bases and J by 0 bases, and 7 bases separated the two germline ends. The CDR3 consists of 15 residues. Germline CDR1 and CDR2: ENHRY and SYGVKD. The CDR3 spells CAISESQASTDTQYF. The CDR3 nucleotides read TGTGCCATCAGTGAGTCACAGGCTAGCACAGATACGCAGTATTTT.

The J gene is TRBJ2-1, the V gene TRBV2; TRBD2 matches 8 bases. Germline-derived CDR1 and CDR2 are SNHLY and FYNNEI. The CDR3 loop spans 13 amino acids. With 6 bases clipped from V and 8 bases from J, the junction kept 6 bases outside the gene matches. CDR3 residues: CASSWSGSHEQFF. CDR3 coding DNA: TGTGCCAGCAGCTGGAGCGGGAGCCATGAGCAGTTCTTC.

The chain recombines TRBV6-5 with TRBJ2-3, with no clear D. Trimming pared 5 bases from V and 6 bases from J, leaving 12 bases between. The CDR3 totals 13 residues. Germline values: CDR1 MNHEY, CDR2 SVGAGI. CDR3 DNA sequence: TGTGCCAGCAGTCCCGAGTTTTGGGATACGCAGTATTTT. This encodes CASSPEFWDTQYF.